This is a list of T cell receptor beta chains from one sample in a study of cytomegalovirus exposure and HLA in healthy donors. Libraries were prepared by immunoSEQ multiplex PCR; TCRdb keeps only in-frame clonotypes and omits some of them. Recorded here are approximately 110,000 clones; the top ten clones represent around 3.4%. Sequenced: PBMCs. Receptors were obtained from a man in his thirties or forties in good health and CMV-seronegative. The CDR3 runs from the conserved cysteine through the conserved F or W. A D gene is named only where the DNA matches it firmly.

TRBD1	TRBV9	TRBJ2-1	TGTGCCAGCAGCGTAGCTTCCGGGACAGGTTACAATGAGCAGTTCTTC	CASSVASGTGYNEQFF
TRBD1	TRBV10-3	TRBJ2-7	TGTGCCATCAGGGGGACAGGGGGTCTAGGCGAGCAGTACTTC	CAIRGTGGLGEQYF
.	TRBV11-3	TRBJ2-3	TGTGCCAGCAGCTTAGACTTTGGGGCCGGTACGCAGTATTTT	CASSLDFGAGTQYF
TRBD1	TRBV19	TRBJ2-3	TGTGCCAGTAGTAGGGCGGGACAGGGGGCTGGAGATACGCAGTATTTT	CASSRAGQGAGDTQYF
.	TRBV30	TRBJ1-2	TGTGCCTGGAGTGTACGGGGATCATCGGGCTATGGCTACACCTTC	CAWSVRGSSGYGYTF
.	TRBV5-6	TRBJ2-5	TGTGCCAGCAGCACCCGTACTAGAGTCGAGACCCAGTACTTC	CASSTRTRVETQYF
TRBD2	TRBV15	TRBJ2-5	TGTGCCACCAGCAGACAGACCGGGACTAGCGAGACCCAGTACTTC	CATSRQTGTSETQYF
TRBD2	TRBV9	TRBJ2-5	TGTGCCAGCAGCGTAGGAGGCGGGGGGGCGGGGGAGACCCAGTACTTC	CASSVGGGGAGETQYF
.	TRBV7-2	TRBJ2-7	TGTGCCAGCAGCTTCACCAGGGCCAACGAGCAGTACTTC	CASSFTRANEQYF
.	TRBV7-2	TRBJ2-5	TGTGCCAGCAGCCTGAATGGGGGCGCGGGGACCCAGTACTTC	CASSLNGGAGTQYF
TRBD2	TRBV19	TRBJ2-1	TGTGCCAGTACCGATCGGGGGGAGGTAGGGAATGAGCAGTTCTTC	CASTDRGEVGNEQFF
TRBD2	TRBV5-4	TRBJ2-3	TGTGCCAGCAGCCCGGTGCGGCCTAGCGGGTTTAATACGCAGTATTTT	CASSPVRPSGFNTQYF
TRBD2	TRBV29-1	TRBJ2-7	TGCAGCGTTGGAGTTAGGGGAGGGATTTACGAGCAGTACTTC	CSVGVRGGIYEQYF
.	TRBV18	TRBJ1-1	TGTGCCAGCTCAAAGACAGCCCAGAGCACTGAAGCTTTCTTT	CASSKTAQSTEAFF
TRBD2	TRBV19	TRBJ2-7	TGTGCCACGAACCCACTAGCGGGGGAGGCCTACGAGCAGTACTTC	CATNPLAGEAYEQYF
TRBD2	TRBV9	TRBJ2-1	TGTGCCAGCAGCGTTTGGGACAGGCGGACTAGCGGGGGTTACAATGAGCAGTTCTTC	CASSVWDRRTSGGYNEQFF
TRBD2	TRBV7-2	TRBJ2-1	TGTGCCAGCAGCTTCCGACTAGCGGGGGCCCAGGGTGAGCAGTTCTTC	CASSFRLAGAQGEQFF
TRBD2	TRBV7-9	TRBJ2-3	TGTGCCAGCTCTAAAATTGTCGGGGGGGCAACAGATACGCAGTATTTT	CASSKIVGGATDTQYF
TRBD1	TRBV4-3	TRBJ1-2	TGCGCCAGCGGTGACAGGGACTATGGCTACACCTTC	CASGDRDYGYTF
TRBD2	TRBV10-3	TRBJ2-7	TGTGCCATCAGTGAGCCCCAGCGGGGAGTGTACGAGCAGTACTTC	CAISEPQRGVYEQYF
.	TRBV10-3	TRBJ2-7	TGTGCCATCAGTAGCTCAACCTACGAGCAGTACTTC	CAISSSTYEQYF
.	TRBV5-1	TRBJ2-7	TGCGCCAGCAGCCCCCAATGCTACGAGCAGTACTTC	CASSPQCYEQYF
TRBD2	TRBV7-8	TRBJ2-1	TGTGCCAGCAGCTCCCGATCTTGGGGGGGTAAGGACAATGAGCAGTTCTTC	CASSSRSWGGKDNEQFF
.	TRBV4-2	TRBJ1-2	TGTGCCAGCAGCCAAACAGCCGGATCCTATGGCTACACCTTC	CASSQTAGSYGYTF
TRBD1	TRBV30	TRBJ1-5	TGTGCCTGGGGGACAGGGACTAATCAGCCCCAGCATTTT	CAWGTGTNQPQHF
.	TRBV9	TRBJ1-2	TGTGCCAGCAGCGTAGGACAGGCAGTGGGGGGCTACACCTTC	CASSVGQAVGGYTF
TRBD1	TRBV9	TRBJ1-2	TGTGCCAGCAGCCCGAGCGGAAAGGACAGGTCCGGGGGCTACACCTTC	CASSPSGKDRSGGYTF
TRBD2	TRBV12-5	TRBJ2-2	TGTGCTAGTGGTTTGGTTATCGGGGGGGTCCCCGCCGGGGAGCTGTTTTTT	CASGLVIGGVPAGELFF
.	TRBV21-1	TRBJ1-5	TGTGCCAGCAGCAAAGAGGGGGCAGGCAGCAATCAGCCCCAGCATTTT	CASSKEGAGSNQPQHF
.	TRBV5-4	TRBJ1-2	TGTGCCAGCAGCTTGGATGCGACAGACTATGGCTACACCTTC	CASSLDATDYGYTF